The present TCR beta chain was sequenced within a study of human T cells and chemical hapten exposure. Study-level findings and limits: No alteration of TCRs above 1 in 1000 frequency was seen with DPC sensitization.

Library construction involved attaching unique molecular identifiers to individual cDNA molecules, which allowed quantitative, reproducible TCR counting. The authors' processing: Samples ranged from roughly 23,224 to 700,000 TCRs, with a median of 95,638. TCRdb used MiXCR to reprocess the 5' RACE reads, holding one entry per CDR3 protein. The V and J calls shown here were made by TCRdb, not taken from the authors' results. Of roughly 82,000 distinct CDR3 sequences detected, 15% to 20% appear once; the ten largest clones hold over 6.5%. Blood, whole and unfractionated, served as the source for total RNA extraction. Remarks on this clonotype: Its cognate antigen is unknown.

This CDR3 has 15 residues. The germline V gene has CDR1 SGHTA and CDR2 FQGNSA. Trimming cost V 1 base and J 9 bases, with 13 bases left between them. The receptor comes from a female donor in good health. The chain has TRBV7-2 and TRBJ1-6, with D maybe TRBD1 (5 bases). The CDR3 coding sequence is TGTGCCAGCAGCTTAGGAGTGTTGGGGACTTCACCCCTCCACTTT. Amino acids: CASSLGVLGTSPLHF.